The sample holds a few counts of the clone carrying this T cell receptor (beta chain). This entry comes from a study of early T cells in non-severe SARS-CoV-2 infection. Study context: Sequencing used unsorted whole-blood bulk RNA, so chains lack pairing.

Between the trimmed V and J ends, which lost 4 bases and 5 bases, there was a span of 16 bases. CDR3 length: 15 amino acids. Germline values: CDR1 SGDLS, CDR2 YYNGEE. The TCR library protocol was used to attach unique molecular identifiers. These identifiers were attached to individual cDNA molecules. MiXCR, run by TCRdb on the 5' RACE reads, gives a single entry per CDR3 protein. The sample has 30,000 to 35,000 distinct CDR3 sequences, about 7% seen once. The specimen was whole blood, collected at baseline. This chain uses TRBV9 with TRBJ2-1; D may match TRBD1 or TRBD2 (5 bases each). This TCR came from an adult who was a healthcare worker with PCR-confirmed SARS-CoV-2 infection or an uninfected control (not recorded which). The CDR3, as DNA: TGTGCCAGCAGCCCTGGGACCCTATTAAACAATGAGCAGTTCTTC. Translated, it gives CASSPGTLLNNEQFF.